The 6 T cell receptor beta chains presented below share a single source sample, sequenced in a study of shared clonotypes between healthy human individuals. Produced via immunoSEQ multiplex PCR; TCRdb's table is partial and in-frame only. Seen here are roughly 2,000,000 clones, about 94% observed once, and the top ten hold approximately 1.7%. CD8 cells classed as naive were CD45RO-negative and positively selected for CCR7, excluding terminally differentiated effector memory CD45RA+ cells. The sample taken for sequencing was naive CD8+ T cells from PBMCs. The receptors stem from a man aged 18 to 29 in good health. Some clones in this sample may be carry-over from other donors' samples.

V usage is TRBV5-6 and J usage is TRBJ2-1; TRBD2 matches 8 bases. The germline V gene has CDR1 SGHDT and CDR2 YYEEEE. V shed 4 bases and J 6 bases; nucleotides not matched to a gene: 3. The CDR3 sequence is 13 residues long. CDR3 sequence reads: CASSIAGGNEQFF. The CDR3 region has the DNA TGTGCCAGCAGCATCGCGGGGGGCAATGAGCAGTTCTTC.

This chain links TRBV9 with TRBJ2-1, with 9 nucleotides matching TRBD2. CDR1 and CDR2 (germline): SGDLS, YYNGEE. V was clipped by 4 bases and J by 5 bases; unmatched bases: 7. The CDR3 loop spans 15 amino acids. CDR3 residues: CASSLGTSRHNEQFF. CDR3 bases: TGTGCCAGCAGCCTCGGGACTAGCAGACACAATGAGCAGTTCTTC.

The gene calls are TRBV28 and TRBJ2-6; D call uncertain. The V gene's germline CDR1 is MDHEN and CDR2 SYDVKM. The CDR3 is 15 amino acids. The V end was cut by 3 bases, the J end by 3 bases, with 9 bases between. CDR3 loop: CASSLEGYGANVLTF. The CDR3 bases are TGTGCCAGCAGTTTGGAAGGGTATGGGGCCAACGTCCTGACTTTC.

In its sample, this clone was seen once. The chain carries TRBV28 and TRBJ2-3; 7 bases line up with TRBD2. Germline CDR1 and CDR2: MDHEN and SYDVKM. CDR3 length equals 15 residues. V gave up 4 bases and J gave up 5 bases; unmatched junction bases: 9. CDR3 sequence reads: CASSYPQGGLDTQYF. The DNA for the CDR3 is TGTGCCAGCAGTTACCCCCAGGGAGGGTTAGATACGCAGTATTTT.

This clone was detected only once. Compared with germline, one end of the junction differs, possibly owing to a read error. The chain is built from TRBV6-1 and TRBJ1-5, with D unresolved. From germline, CDR1 is MNHNS and CDR2 SASEGT. The CDR3 covers 17 residues. This CDR3 is CAISERAGLGGNQPQHF. The CDR3 region has the DNA TGTGCCATCAGTGAAAGGGCGGGGTTGGGCGGCAATCAGCCCCAGCATTTT.

A note on this clone: This same CDR3 is encoded by further DNA sequences in the sample. The chain couples TRBV27 to TRBJ2-2; 8 positions match TRBD2. Germline CDR1 reads MNHEY; CDR2 reads SMNVEV (reference sequence). Trimming at V came to 0 bases and at J to 0 bases, leaving 3 bases not matched to a gene. The CDR3 runs to 17 residues. The CDR3 region has the DNA TGTGCCAGCAGTTTATCGACAGCGGGGGCGAACACCGGGGAGCTGTTTTTT. Translation gives CASSLSTAGANTGELFF.